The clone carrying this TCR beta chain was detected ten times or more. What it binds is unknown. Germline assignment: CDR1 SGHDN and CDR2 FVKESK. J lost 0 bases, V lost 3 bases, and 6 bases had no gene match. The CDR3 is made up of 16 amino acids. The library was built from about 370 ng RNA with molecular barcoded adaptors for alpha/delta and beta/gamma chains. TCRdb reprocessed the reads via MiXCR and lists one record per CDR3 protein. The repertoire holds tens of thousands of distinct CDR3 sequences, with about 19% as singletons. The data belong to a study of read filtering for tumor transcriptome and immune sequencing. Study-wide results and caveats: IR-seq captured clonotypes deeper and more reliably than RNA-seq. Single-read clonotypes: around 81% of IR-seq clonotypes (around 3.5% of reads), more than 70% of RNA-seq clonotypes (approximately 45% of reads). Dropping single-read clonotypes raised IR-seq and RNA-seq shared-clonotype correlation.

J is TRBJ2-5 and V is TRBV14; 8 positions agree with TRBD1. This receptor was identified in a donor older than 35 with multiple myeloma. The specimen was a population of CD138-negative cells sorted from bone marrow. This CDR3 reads CASSHRTGIYQETQYF. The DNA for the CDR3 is TGTGCCAGCAGCCACCGGACAGGGATCTACCAAGAGACCCAGTACTTC. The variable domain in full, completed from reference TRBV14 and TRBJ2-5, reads EAGVTQFPSHSVIEKGQTVTLRCDPISGHDNLYWYRRVMGKEIKFLLHFVKESKQDESGMPNNRFLAERTGGTYSTLKVQPAELEDSGVYFCASSHRTGIYQETQYFGPGTRLLVL.